These 2 T cell receptor beta chains came from one sample sequenced in a study of shared clonotypes between healthy human individuals. Sequenced by immunoSEQ multiplex PCR; TCRdb stores in-frame clones only, minus some. The table includes about 2.3 million clones, about nine tenths detected once. Sequenced input: naive CD4+ T cells from PBMCs. The subset here: CD45RA+ positively selected. These receptors were collected from a young man in good health. Some clones in this sample may be carry-over from other donors' samples.

The chain is built from TRBV30 and TRBJ2-1; no reliable D call. CDR1 is GTSNPN and CDR2 is SVGIG in the germline V gene (reference sequence). The V gene lost 5 bases and the J gene lost 4 bases, with 6 bases spanning the gap. The CDR3 extends over 11 amino acids. The CDR3 is CAWGWYNEQFF. CDR3 nucleotide sequence: TGTGCCTGGGGCTGGTACAATGAGCAGTTCTTC.

The genes are TRBV2 and TRBJ1-5, with TRBD1 as a possible D gene (6 bases). CDR3 length equals 14 residues. Looked up from germline, CDR1 is SNHLY and CDR2 is FYNNEI. V was pared by 2 bases and J by 5 bases, with 10 bases between. DNA of the CDR3: TGTGCCAGCAGTGAACAGGGGTCGGATCAGCCCCAGCATTTT. Its translation: CASSEQGSDQPQHF. Looking up the rest from reference TRBV2 and TRBJ1-5 gives the full variable domain: EPEVTQTPSHQVTQMGQEVILRCVPISNHLYFYWYRQILGQKVEFLVSFYNNEISEKSEIFDDQFSVERPDGSNFTLKIRSTKLEDSAMYFCASSEQGSDQPQHFGDGTRLSIL.